The 3 T cell receptor beta chains reported below all come from one sample, sequenced in a study of shared clonotypes between healthy human individuals. Using immunoSEQ multiplex PCR, the repertoire was profiled, and TCRdb retains in-frame clones only, with some absent. The sample shows more than 2 million clones, around 93% of them seen only once. Naive CD8 cells comprised CD45RO-negative, CCR7-positively selected cells, excluding terminally differentiated effector memory CD45RA+ cells. What was sequenced was naive CD8+ T cells from PBMCs. All receptors derive from a man in his late teens or twenties in good health. Some clones in this sample may be carry-over from other donors' samples.

The DNA for the CDR3 is TGTGCCAGTAGTATTGGTGACACCCGCACCGGGGAGCTGTTTTTT. Translating it yields CASSIGDTRTGELFF. This sequence joins TRBV19 and TRBJ2-2; D is uncertain. Looked up from germline, CDR1 is LNHDA and CDR2 is SQIVND (reference sequence). This CDR3 contains 15 residues. V lost 3 bases, J lost 4 bases, and 12 bases lay in between.

V usage is TRBV7-8 and J usage is TRBJ2-7; 9 bases are a match to TRBD2. The V segment lost 1 base and the J segment 4 bases; nucleotides outside the gene matches: 14. The germline gives CDR1 SGHVS, CDR2 FQNEAQ. The CDR3 extends over 18 amino acids. CDR3 region: CASSLEIGGSSGKYEQYF. The CDR3 DNA is TGTGCCAGCAGCTTAGAGATTGGTGGGTCTAGCGGGAAATACGAGCAGTACTTC. The whole variable domain, remainder taken from reference TRBV7-8 and TRBJ2-7, is GAGVSQSPRYKVAKRGQDVALRCDPISGHVSLFWYQQALGQGPEFLTYFQNEAQLDKSGLPSDRFFAERPEGSVSTLKIQRTQQEDSAVYLCASSLEIGGSSGKYEQYFGPGTRLTVT.

V is TRBV4-2 and J is TRBJ2-5; D possibly corresponds to TRBD2 (6 bases). The CDR3 is 15 residues long. Germline CDR1 reads LGHNA; CDR2 reads YNFKEQ. V lost 3 bases and J 2 bases, leaving 13 bases between the germline ends. The CDR3 loop reads CASSQIPGDQETQYF. For the CDR3, the DNA is TGTGCCAGCAGCCAGATTCCGGGAGATCAAGAGACCCAGTACTTC.